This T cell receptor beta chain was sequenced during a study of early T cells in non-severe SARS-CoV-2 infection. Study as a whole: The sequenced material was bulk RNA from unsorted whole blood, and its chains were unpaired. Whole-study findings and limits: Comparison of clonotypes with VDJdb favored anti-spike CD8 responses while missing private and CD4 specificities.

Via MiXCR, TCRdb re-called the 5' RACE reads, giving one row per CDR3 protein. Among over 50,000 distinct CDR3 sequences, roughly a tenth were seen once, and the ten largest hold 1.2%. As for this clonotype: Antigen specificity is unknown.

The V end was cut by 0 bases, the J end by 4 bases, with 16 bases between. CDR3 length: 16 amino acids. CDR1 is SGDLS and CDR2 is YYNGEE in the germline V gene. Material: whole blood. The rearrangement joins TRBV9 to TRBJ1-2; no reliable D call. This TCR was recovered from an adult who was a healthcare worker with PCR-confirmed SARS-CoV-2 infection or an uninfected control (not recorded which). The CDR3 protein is CASSVAPGGSGYGYTF. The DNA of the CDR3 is TGTGCCAGCAGCGTAGCCCCGGGAGGGAGCGGCTATGGCTACACCTTC.